This paragraph covers one T cell receptor beta chain sequence. The antigen remains unidentified. Libraries were prepared by immunoSEQ multiplex PCR; TCRdb keeps only in-frame clonotypes and omits some of them. The repertoire holds about 2,900 clones, with approximately 31% as singletons. The data were taken from a study of T cells in localized non-small cell lung cancer. Broader study findings: Turning up in adjacent lung were a median about 61 of the top 100 tumor clones. The greatest T cell clonality was found in uninvolved adjacent lung (higher than in tumor).

The sequence was collected from a male donor at least 60 years old with stage I squamous cell lung carcinoma. Sample: normal lung tissue next to the tumor, taken before any cancer treatment.

The CDR3 nucleotides are TGTGCCAGTAGTATCCTCGGGGGGAATCAGCCCCAGCATTTT. This translates into CASSILGGNQPQHF. The chain combines TRBV19 with TRBJ1-5; weak D call: TRBD1 (5 bases). CDR1 is LNHDA, CDR2 SQIVND, per germline (reference sequence). The CDR3 is 14 amino acids. Trimming removed 3 bases at V and 4 bases at J, with 10 bases between.